This entry describes one T cell receptor beta chain. Germline CDR1 and CDR2: KGHSH and LQKENI. This CDR3 is built from 16 residues. Trimming shortened V by 4 bases and J by 5 bases, and 20 bases separated the two germline ends. This specimen comes from a study of cytomegalovirus exposure and HLA in healthy donors. Researchers ran the PCR with 60 Vbeta and 13 Jbeta primers. Measured with immunoSEQ multiplex PCR; TCRdb has only the in-frame clones, and not every one. Of fewer than 150,000 clones listed, about 78% are singletons. Sample: PBMCs. The receptor comes from a man aged 40-49 years in good health and CMV-seropositive. The V call is TRBV18, the J call TRBJ1-1; a possible D gene is TRBD1 (5 bases). CDR3 amino acids: CASSLDGSGQRTEAFF. In nucleotides, the CDR3 is TGTGCCAGCTCACTCGACGGGTCAGGGCAGAGGACTGAAGCTTTCTTT.